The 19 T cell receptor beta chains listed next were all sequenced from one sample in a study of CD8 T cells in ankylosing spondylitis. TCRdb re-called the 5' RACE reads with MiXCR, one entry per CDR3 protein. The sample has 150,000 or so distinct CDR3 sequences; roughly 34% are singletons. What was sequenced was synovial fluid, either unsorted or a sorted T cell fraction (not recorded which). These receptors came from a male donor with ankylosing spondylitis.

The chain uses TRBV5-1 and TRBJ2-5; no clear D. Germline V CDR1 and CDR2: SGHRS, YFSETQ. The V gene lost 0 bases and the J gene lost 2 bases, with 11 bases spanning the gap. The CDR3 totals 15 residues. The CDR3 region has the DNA TGCGCCAGCAGCTTGGGCGGCCTAACTCAAGAGACCCAGTACTTC. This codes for CASSLGGLTQETQYF.

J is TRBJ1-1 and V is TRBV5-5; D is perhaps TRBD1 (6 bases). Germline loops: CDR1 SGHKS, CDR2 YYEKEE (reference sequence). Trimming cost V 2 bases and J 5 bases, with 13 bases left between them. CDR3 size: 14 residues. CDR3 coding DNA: TGTGCCAGCAGCTTATTGGGCCAGGGGACTGAAGCTTTCTTT. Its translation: CASSLLGQGTEAFF.

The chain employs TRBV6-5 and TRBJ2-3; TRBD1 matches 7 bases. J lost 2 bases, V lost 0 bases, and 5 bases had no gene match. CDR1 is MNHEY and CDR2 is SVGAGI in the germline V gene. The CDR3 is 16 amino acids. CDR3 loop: CASSYSPGTVTDTQYF. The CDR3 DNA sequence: TGTGCCAGCAGTTACTCACCCGGGACAGTCACAGATACGCAGTATTTT.

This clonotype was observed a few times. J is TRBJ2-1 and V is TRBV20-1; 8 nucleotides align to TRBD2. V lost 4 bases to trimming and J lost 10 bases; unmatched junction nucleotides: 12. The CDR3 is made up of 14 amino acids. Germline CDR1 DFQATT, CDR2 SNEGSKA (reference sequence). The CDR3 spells CSAKLAAPGEEQFF. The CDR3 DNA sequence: TGCAGTGCTAAACTAGCGGCCCCGGGAGAAGAGCAGTTCTTC.

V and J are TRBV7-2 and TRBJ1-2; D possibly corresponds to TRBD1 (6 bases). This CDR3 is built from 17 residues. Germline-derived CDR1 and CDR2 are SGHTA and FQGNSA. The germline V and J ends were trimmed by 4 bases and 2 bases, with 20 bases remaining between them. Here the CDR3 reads CASSSRGGAKGNYGYTF. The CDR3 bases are TGTGCCAGCAGCTCAAGGGGGGGAGCCAAAGGCAACTATGGCTACACCTTC.

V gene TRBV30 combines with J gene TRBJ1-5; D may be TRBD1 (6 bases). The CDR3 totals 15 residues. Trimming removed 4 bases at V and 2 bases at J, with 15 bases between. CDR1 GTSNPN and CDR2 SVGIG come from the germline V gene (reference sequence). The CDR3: CAWNREGVGNQPQHF. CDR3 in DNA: TGTGCCTGGAACCGCGAGGGGGTTGGCAATCAGCCCCAGCATTTT.

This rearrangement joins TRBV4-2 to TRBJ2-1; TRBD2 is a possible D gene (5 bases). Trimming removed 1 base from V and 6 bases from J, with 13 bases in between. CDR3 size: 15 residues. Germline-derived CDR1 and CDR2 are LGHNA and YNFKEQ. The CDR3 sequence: CASSQVPVGVNEQFF. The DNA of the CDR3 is TGTGCCAGCAGCCAAGTACCGGTCGGGGTCAATGAGCAGTTCTTC.

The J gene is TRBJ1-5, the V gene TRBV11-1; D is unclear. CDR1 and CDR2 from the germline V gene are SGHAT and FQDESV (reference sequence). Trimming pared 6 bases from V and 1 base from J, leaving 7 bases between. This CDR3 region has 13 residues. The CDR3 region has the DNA TGTGCCAGCAGACCACTGAGCAATCAGCCCCAGCATTTT. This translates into CASRPLSNQPQHF.

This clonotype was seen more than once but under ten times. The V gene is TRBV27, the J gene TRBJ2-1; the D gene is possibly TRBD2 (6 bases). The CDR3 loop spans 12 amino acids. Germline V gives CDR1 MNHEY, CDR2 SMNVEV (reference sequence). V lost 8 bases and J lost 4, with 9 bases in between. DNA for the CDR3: TGTGCCAGCGGGGCGGGGTACAATGAGCAGTTCTTC. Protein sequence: CASGAGYNEQFF.

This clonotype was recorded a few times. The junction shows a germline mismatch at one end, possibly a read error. The CDR3 DNA sequence: TGTGCCAGCAGCCAAGGACAGGGGGGGCTTCAAGGGACCCAGTACTTC. Translating it yields CASSQGQGGLQGTQYF. The V gene is TRBV6-1, the J gene TRBJ2-5; 10 bases line up with TRBD1. Germline V gene sequence: CDR1 MNHNS, CDR2 SASEGT. This CDR3 has 16 residues.

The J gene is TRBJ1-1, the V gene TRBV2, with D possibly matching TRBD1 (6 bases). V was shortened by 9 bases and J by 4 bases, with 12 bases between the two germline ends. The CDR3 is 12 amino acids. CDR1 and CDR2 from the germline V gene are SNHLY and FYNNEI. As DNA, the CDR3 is TGTGCCAGTACATCAGGGGTCACTGAAGCTTTCTTT. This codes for CASTSGVTEAFF.

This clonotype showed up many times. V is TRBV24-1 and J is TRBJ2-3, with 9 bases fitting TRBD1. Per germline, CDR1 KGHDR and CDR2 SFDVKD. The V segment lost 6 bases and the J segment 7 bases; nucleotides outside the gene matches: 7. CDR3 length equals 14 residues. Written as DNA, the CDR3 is TGTGCCACCAGTCCGGGACAGGGTTTGAATACGCAGTATTTT. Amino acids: CATSPGQGLNTQYF.

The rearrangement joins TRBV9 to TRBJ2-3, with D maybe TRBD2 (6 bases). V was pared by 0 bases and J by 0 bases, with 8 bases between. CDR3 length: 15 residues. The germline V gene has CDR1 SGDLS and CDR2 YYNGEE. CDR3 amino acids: CASSVVAGSTDTQYF. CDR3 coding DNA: TGTGCCAGCAGCGTAGTTGCGGGAAGCACAGATACGCAGTATTTT.

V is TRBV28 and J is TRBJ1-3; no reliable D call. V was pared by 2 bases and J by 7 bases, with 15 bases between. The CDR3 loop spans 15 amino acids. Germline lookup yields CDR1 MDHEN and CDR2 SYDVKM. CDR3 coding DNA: TGTGCCAGCAGTTTAGGGGAAATTTTGCGGAACACCATATATTTT. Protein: CASSLGEILRNTIYF. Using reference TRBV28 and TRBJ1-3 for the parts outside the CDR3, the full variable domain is DVKVTQSSRYLVKRTGEKVFLECVQDMDHENMFWYRQDPGLGLRLIYFSYDVKMKEKGDIPEGYSVSREKKERFSLILESASTNQTSMYLCASSLGEILRNTIYFGEGSWLTVV.

DNA for the CDR3: TGTGCCAGCAGCCAGAAGGTTTGGGGAACTAATGAAAAACTGTTTTTT. Its translation is CASSQKVWGTNEKLFF. The rearrangement joins TRBV11-2 to TRBJ1-4; no firm D call. Trimming cost V 5 bases and J 1 base, with 14 bases left between them. CDR3 length equals 16 residues. Germline CDR1 is SGHAT and CDR2 is FQNNGV. The variable domain in full, completed from reference TRBV11-2 and TRBJ1-4, reads EAGVAQSPRYKIIEKRQSVAFWCNPISGHATLYWYQQILGQGPKLLIQFQNNGVVDDSQLPKDRFSAERLKGVDSTLKIQPAKLEDSAVYLCASSQKVWGTNEKLFFGSGTQLSVL.

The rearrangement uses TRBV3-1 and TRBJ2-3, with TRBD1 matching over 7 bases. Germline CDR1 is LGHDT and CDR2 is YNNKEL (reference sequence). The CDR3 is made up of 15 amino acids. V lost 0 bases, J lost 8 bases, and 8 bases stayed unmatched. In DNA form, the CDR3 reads TGTGCCAGCAGCCAAGACGGGACAGCCCCTGGTACGCAGTATTTT. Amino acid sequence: CASSQDGTAPGTQYF.

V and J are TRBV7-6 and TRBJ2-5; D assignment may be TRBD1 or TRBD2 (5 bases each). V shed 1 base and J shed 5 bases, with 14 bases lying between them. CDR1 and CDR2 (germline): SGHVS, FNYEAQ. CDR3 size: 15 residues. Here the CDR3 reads CASSLEAGGEETQYF. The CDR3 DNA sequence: TGTGCCAGCAGCTTAGAGGCTGGGGGTGAGGAGACCCAGTACTTC.

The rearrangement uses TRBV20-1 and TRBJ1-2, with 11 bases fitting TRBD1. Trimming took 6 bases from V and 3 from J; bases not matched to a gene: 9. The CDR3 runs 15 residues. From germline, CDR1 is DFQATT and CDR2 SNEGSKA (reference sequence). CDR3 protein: CSADRPGQGDYGYTF. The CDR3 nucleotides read TGCAGTGCCGACCGACCGGGACAGGGGGACTATGGCTACACCTTC.

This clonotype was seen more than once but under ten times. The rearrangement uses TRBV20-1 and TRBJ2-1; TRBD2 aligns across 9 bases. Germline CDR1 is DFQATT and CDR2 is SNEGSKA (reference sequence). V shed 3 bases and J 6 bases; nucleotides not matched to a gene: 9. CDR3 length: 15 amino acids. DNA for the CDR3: TGCAGTGCTAGTCTTAGCGGGGGCCGGTCCAATGAGCAGTTCTTC. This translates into CSASLSGGRSNEQFF.